This TCR beta chain was documented in a study of shared clonotypes between healthy human individuals. In the study overall: Three CD4 naive, three CD4 memory, two CD8 naive and one CD8 memory plate were used per donor. Points from the study as a whole: Large sequencing depth failed to make sorted-subset sequencing complete, rarefaction showed.

Naive CD45RA+ and memory CD45RA-negative subsets were split from CD4+ cells. An assay was performed, and its level was deep. Clones were sequenced by immunoSEQ multiplex PCR, and TCRdb holds only the in-frame ones, with some missing. This table has millions of clones, just over 90% appearing once. Note on this clone: Its cognate antigen is unknown.

The clonotype comes from a man aged 18 to 35 in good health. Some clones in this sample may be carry-over from other donors' samples. The specimen sequenced was naive CD4+ T cells from PBMCs. Subset here: CD45RA+ positively selected.

CDR3 protein: CASSLFPAADTQYF. CDR3 sequence (DNA): TGCGCCAGCAGCTTGTTTCCTGCCGCAGATACGCAGTATTTT. The J gene is TRBJ2-3, the V gene TRBV5-1; D uncertain. Trimming left V 1 base short and J 4 bases short, with 10 bases between. Germline V gene sequence: CDR1 SGHRS, CDR2 YFSETQ. This CDR3 has 14 residues. The full variable domain, rest sourced from reference TRBV5-1 and TRBJ2-3, is KAGVTQTPRYLIKTRGQQVTLSCSPISGHRSVSWYQQTPGQGLQFLFEYFSETQRNKGNFPGRFSGRQFSNSRSEMNVSTLELGDSALYLCASSLFPAADTQYFGPGTRLTVL.